Following are 13 T cell receptor beta chains from one sample sequenced in a study of blood T cell repertoires in COVID-19. Here immunoSEQ multiplex PCR was the method, and the copy in TCRdb shows in-frame clones only, minus some. This table holds 250,000 to 350,000 clones, around 90% found once. Sequences were obtained from PBMCs or T cells enriched from blood (not recorded which). Receptors originate from a woman aged 30 to 39 who had recovered from COVID-19.

The chain joins TRBV5-6 to TRBJ1-1; no definite D call. This CDR3 is 12 amino acids long. Germline values: CDR1 SGHDT, CDR2 YYEEEE. V was trimmed by 0 bases and J by 8 bases, leaving 8 bases between them. In DNA form, the CDR3 reads TGTGCCAGCAGCTTGGGGGTCAGGGAAGCTTTCTTT. Its translation is CASSLGVREAFF.

This clone occurred once. This chain connects TRBV5-4 to TRBJ1-6, with D possibly being TRBD1 (6 bases). The V gene's germline CDR1 is SGHNT and CDR2 YYREEE (reference sequence). This CDR3 has 14 amino acids. V lost 3 bases, J lost 8 bases, and 12 bases lay in between. The CDR3 nucleotides read TGTGCCAGCAGCTCCGCGGACAGCTATTCACCCCTCCACTTT. Translating it yields CASSSADSYSPLHF.

This clone was picked up one time. The V and J genes are TRBV5-1 and TRBJ2-7; TRBD2 agrees at 9 bases. This CDR3 has 16 residues. Trimming took 4 bases from V and 7 from J; bases not matched to a gene: 15. Germline V CDR1 and CDR2: SGHRS, YFSETQ. In DNA, the CDR3 is TGCGCCAGCAGCCCCGCCTGGCGGGAGGGCCCCCGGGAGCAGTACTTC. Translating it yields CASSPAWREGPREQYF. Using reference TRBV5-1 and TRBJ2-7 for the parts outside the CDR3, the full variable domain is KAGVTQTPRYLIKTRGQQVTLSCSPISGHRSVSWYQQTPGQGLQFLFEYFSETQRNKGNFPGRFSGRQFSNSRSEMNVSTLELGDSALYLCASSPAWREGPREQYFGPGTRLTVT.

The chain is built from TRBV18 and TRBJ2-1; D is possibly TRBD2 (5 bases). Trimming took off 2 bases at V and 2 bases at J, with 13 bases between the two ends. CDR1 and CDR2 (germline): KGHSH, LQKENI. This CDR3 spans 16 amino acids. The DNA of the CDR3 is TGTGCCAGCTCACCAAATCAAGCCGGGGCCTACAATGAGCAGTTCTTC. Protein product: CASSPNQAGAYNEQFF. Full variable domain (outside the CDR3, taken from reference TRBV18 and TRBJ2-1): NAGVMQNPRHLVRRRGQEARLRCSPMKGHSHVYWYRQLPEEGLKFMVYLQKENIIDESGMPKERFSAEFPKEGPSILRIQQVVRGDSAAYFCASSPNQAGAYNEQFFGPGTRLTVL.

The table lists this clone with a count of one. The rearrangement joins TRBV9 to TRBJ2-7, with 7 bases identical to TRBD1. Germline lookup yields CDR1 SGDLS and CDR2 YYNGEE. The CDR3 contains 14 residues. After removal of 4 bases from V and 1 base from J, the junction contained 5 bases not matched to a gene. CDR3 DNA sequence: TGTGCCAGCAGCTCAGGGACAGAGTCCTACGAGCAGTACTTC. Protein sequence: CASSSGTESYEQYF. The full variable domain, in which reference TRBV9 and TRBJ2-7 provide the parts outside the CDR3, is DSGVTQTPKHLITATGQRVTLRCSPRSGDLSVYWYQQSLDQGLQFLIQYYNGEERAKGNILERFSAQQFPDLHSELNLSSLELGDSALYFCASSSGTESYEQYFGPGTRLTVT.

J is TRBJ1-4 and V is TRBV7-2, with D maybe TRBD1 (6 bases). Germline values: CDR1 SGHTA, CDR2 FQGNSA. The CDR3 extends over 16 amino acids. The V gene lost 3 bases and the J gene lost 3 bases, with 14 bases spanning the gap. The DNA for the CDR3 is TGTGCCAGCAGCTTGCGGGGGCGCCTAGCTAATGAAAAACTGTTTTTT. Translated: CASSLRGRLANEKLFF.

The chain employs TRBV12-3 or TRBV12-4 and TRBJ2-3, with 8 bases fitting TRBD2. CDR3 length: 13 amino acids. V gave up 5 bases and J gave up 9 bases; unmatched junction bases: 7. The CDR3 spells CASSPLAGHTQYF. In nucleotides, the CDR3 is TGTGCCAGCAGTCCATTAGCGGGACACACGCAGTATTTT.

This sequence joins TRBV29-1 and TRBJ2-3; no reliable D call. Trimming removed 7 bases from V and 3 bases from J, with 11 bases in between. CDR1 SQVTM and CDR2 ANQGSEA come from the germline V gene. The CDR3 has 12 amino acids. The CDR3 DNA follows: TGCAGCGCGATAATTCAGACAGATACGCAGTATTTT. Encoded protein: CSAIIQTDTQYF.

The chain recombines TRBV21-1 with TRBJ1-1; TRBD1, the D gene given by the table, was not confirmed from the DNA. TRBV21-1 is described as a pseudogene. This CDR3 region has 17 residues. Written as DNA, the CDR3 is TGTGCCAGCACCAACTCGCGACAGGGGAGGGAAAGGACTGAAGCTTTCTTT. Its protein is CASTNSRQGRERTEAFF.

This sequence joins TRBV7-2 and TRBJ2-1; TRBD2 matches 7 bases. V trimming: 5 bases; J trimming: 7 bases; junction bases outside the gene matches: 11. The CDR3 extends over 15 amino acids. CDR1 is SGHTA, CDR2 FQGNSA, per germline. CDR3 DNA: TGTGCCAGCAGCCCCCTCGCGGGAGTCTATAATGAGCAGTTCTTC. It codes for CASSPLAGVYNEQFF.

The rearrangement uses TRBV10-3 and TRBJ2-2; the match to TRBD1 covers 7 bases. This CDR3 has 17 amino acids. Germline CDR1 ENHRY, CDR2 SYGVKD. V dropped 7 bases and J dropped 2; count of bases not matched to a gene: 13. The CDR3 nucleotides are TGTGCCATCAACTCCCCCGGGACAGAAGGAAACACCGGGGAGCTGTTTTTT. Its translation: CAINSPGTEGNTGELFF.

This chain links TRBV28 with TRBJ1-4; perhaps TRBD1 as D (6 bases). Trimming left V 2 bases short and J 8 bases short, with 15 bases between. Germline V gene data show CDR1 as MDHEN and CDR2 as SYDVKM. The CDR3 has 15 amino acids. CDR3 coding DNA: TGTGCCAGCAGTTTAAGACAGGTATACGACGAAAAACTGTTTTTT. The encoded protein is CASSLRQVYDEKLFF.

The chain is built from TRBV7-3 and TRBJ2-7, with 10 bases aligning to TRBD2. The CDR3 runs 15 residues. CDR1 is SGHTA and CDR2 is FQGTGA in the germline V gene. The J segment lost 2 bases and the V segment lost 5 bases, leaving 6 bases of the junction unmatched. The DNA of the CDR3 is TGTGCCAGCAGCCCCAGGACTAGCGGACCCTACGAGCAGTACTTC. The encoded protein is CASSPRTSGPYEQYF.